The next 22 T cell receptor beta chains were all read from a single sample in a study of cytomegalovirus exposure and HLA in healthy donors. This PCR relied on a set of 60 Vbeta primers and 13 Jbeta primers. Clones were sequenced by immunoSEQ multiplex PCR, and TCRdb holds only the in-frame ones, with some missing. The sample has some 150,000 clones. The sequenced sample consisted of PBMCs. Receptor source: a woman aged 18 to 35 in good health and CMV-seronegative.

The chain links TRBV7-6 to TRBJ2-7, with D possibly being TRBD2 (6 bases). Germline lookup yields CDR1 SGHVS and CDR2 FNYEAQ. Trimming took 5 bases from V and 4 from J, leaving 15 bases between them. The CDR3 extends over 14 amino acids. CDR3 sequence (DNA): TGTGCCAGCAGCCCCGGGAGTGAGTTGTACGAGCAGTACTTC. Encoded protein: CASSPGSELYEQYF.

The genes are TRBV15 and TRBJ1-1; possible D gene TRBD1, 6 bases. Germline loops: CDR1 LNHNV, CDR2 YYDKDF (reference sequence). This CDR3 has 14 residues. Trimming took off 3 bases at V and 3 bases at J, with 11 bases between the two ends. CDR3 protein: CATSRGARDTEAFF. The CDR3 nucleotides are TGTGCCACCAGCAGGGGGGCCAGAGACACTGAAGCTTTCTTT.

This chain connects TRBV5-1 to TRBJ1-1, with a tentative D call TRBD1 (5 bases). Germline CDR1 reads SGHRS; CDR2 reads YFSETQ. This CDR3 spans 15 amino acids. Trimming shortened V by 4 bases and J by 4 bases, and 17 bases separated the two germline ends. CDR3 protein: CASSRKTFGGTEAFF. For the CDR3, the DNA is TGCGCCAGCAGCCGAAAGACGTTCGGGGGCACTGAAGCTTTCTTT.

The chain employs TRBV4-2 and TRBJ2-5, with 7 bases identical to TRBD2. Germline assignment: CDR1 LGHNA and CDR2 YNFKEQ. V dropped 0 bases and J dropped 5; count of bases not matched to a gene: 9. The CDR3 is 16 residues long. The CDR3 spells CASSQDSGGRGETQYF. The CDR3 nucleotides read TGTGCCAGCAGCCAAGATAGTGGCGGGAGAGGGGAGACCCAGTACTTC.

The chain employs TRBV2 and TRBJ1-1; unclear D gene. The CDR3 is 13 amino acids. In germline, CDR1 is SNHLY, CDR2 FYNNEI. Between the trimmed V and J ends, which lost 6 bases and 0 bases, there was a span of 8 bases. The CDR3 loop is CASRRDMNTEAFF. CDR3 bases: TGTGCCAGCAGGCGCGACATGAACACTGAAGCTTTCTTT. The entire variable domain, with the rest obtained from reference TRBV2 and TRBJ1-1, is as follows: EPEVTQTPSHQVTQMGQEVILRCVPISNHLYFYWYRQILGQKVEFLVSFYNNEISEKSEIFDDQFSVERPDGSNFTLKIRSTKLEDSAMYFCASRRDMNTEAFFGQGTRLTVV.

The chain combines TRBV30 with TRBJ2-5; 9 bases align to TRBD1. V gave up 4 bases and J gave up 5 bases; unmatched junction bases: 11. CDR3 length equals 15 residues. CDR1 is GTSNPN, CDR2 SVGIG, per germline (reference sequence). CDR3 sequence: CAWTPNSGQGETQYF. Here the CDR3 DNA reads TGTGCCTGGACCCCCAATTCCGGACAGGGGGAGACCCAGTACTTC.

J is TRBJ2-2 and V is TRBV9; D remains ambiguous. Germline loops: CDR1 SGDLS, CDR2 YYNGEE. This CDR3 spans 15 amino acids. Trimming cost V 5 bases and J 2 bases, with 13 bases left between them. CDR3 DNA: TGTGCCAGCAGTGGTTTTGCGGCTAACACCGGGGAGCTGTTTTTT. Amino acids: CASSGFAANTGELFF.

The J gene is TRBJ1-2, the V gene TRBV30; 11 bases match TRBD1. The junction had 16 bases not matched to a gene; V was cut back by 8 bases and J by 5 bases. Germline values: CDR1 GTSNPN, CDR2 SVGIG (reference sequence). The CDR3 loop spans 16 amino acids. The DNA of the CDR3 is TGTGCCCTAATTGGGGACAGGGGGGCGGTAGGGTATGGCTACACCTTC. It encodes CALIGDRGAVGYGYTF.

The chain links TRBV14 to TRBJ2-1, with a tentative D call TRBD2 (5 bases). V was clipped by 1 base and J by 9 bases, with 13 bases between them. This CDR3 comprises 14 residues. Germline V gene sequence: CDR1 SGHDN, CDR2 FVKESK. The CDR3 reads CASSQVLRAGEQFF. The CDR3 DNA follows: TGTGCCAGCAGCCAAGTGTTGAGGGCAGGTGAGCAGTTCTTC.

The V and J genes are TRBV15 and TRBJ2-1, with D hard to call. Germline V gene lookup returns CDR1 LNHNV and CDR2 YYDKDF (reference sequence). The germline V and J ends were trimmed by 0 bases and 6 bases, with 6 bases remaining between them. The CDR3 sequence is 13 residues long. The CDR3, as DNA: TGTGCCACCAGCAGAGATTGGAGCAATGAGCAGTTCTTC. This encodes CATSRDWSNEQFF.

This CDR3 is CASSLSQGPEQFF. In nucleotides, the CDR3 is TGTGCCAGCAGCCTATCCCAGGGCCCGGAGCAGTTCTTC. The rearrangement links TRBV9 to TRBJ2-1, with D tentatively TRBD1 (5 bases). The V gene's germline CDR1 is SGDLS and CDR2 YYNGEE. The germline V and J ends were trimmed by 4 bases and 10 bases, with 15 bases remaining between them. This CDR3 contains 13 residues.

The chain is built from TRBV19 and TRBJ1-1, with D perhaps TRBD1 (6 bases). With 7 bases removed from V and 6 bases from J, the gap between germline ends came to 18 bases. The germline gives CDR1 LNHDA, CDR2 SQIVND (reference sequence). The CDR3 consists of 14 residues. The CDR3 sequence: CASKGQLGEAEAFF. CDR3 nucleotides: TGTGCCAGTAAAGGACAGCTGGGGGAAGCTGAAGCTTTCTTT.

For the CDR3, the DNA is TGCGCCAGCAGCCAAGATATTAGGGGTGTTGGGAATCAGCCCCAGCATTTT. Its protein is CASSQDIRGVGNQPQHF. This rearrangement joins TRBV4-1 to TRBJ1-5, with a weak D call TRBD1 (5 bases). The CDR3 runs 17 residues. Trimming removed 0 bases from V and 4 bases from J, with 16 bases in between. CDR1 is MGHRA, CDR2 YSYEKL, per germline.

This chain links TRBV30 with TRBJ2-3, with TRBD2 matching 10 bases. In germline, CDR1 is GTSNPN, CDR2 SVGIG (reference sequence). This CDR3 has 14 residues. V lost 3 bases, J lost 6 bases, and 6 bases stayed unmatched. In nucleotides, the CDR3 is TGTGCCTGGAGGCTAGCGGGAGCGTCTGATACGCAGTATTTT. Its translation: CAWRLAGASDTQYF.

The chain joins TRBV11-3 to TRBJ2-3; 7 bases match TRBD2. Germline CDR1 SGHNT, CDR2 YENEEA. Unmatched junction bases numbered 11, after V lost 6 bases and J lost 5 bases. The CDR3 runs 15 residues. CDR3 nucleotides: TGTGCCAGCAGACCAATCGCGGGAGTGGTAGATACGCAGTATTTT. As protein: CASRPIAGVVDTQYF.

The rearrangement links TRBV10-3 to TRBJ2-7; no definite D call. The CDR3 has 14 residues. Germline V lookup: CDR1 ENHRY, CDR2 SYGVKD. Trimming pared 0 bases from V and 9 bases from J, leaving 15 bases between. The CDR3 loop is CAISESAGAQVQYF. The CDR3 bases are TGTGCCATCAGTGAGTCAGCAGGCGCTCAGGTGCAGTACTTC.

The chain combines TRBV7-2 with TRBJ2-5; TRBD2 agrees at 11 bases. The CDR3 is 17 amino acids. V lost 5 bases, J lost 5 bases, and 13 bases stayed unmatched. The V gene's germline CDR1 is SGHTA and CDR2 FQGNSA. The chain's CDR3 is CASSPKVTSGSRETQYF. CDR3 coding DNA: TGTGCCAGCAGCCCTAAAGTTACTAGCGGGAGCAGGGAGACCCAGTACTTC.

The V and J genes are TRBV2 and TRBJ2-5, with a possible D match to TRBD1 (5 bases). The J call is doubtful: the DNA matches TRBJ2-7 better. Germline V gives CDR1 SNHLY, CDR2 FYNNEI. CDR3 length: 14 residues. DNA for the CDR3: TGTGCCAGCAGTAGGGGTCTTTCGAGCGACGAGCAGTACTTC. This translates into CASSRGLSSDEQYF.

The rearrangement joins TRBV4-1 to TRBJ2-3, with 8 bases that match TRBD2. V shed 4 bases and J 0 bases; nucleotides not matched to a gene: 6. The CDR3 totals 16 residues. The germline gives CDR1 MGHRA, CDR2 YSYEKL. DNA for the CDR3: TGCGCCAGCAGCCGTCTAGCGGGTACTAGCACAGATACGCAGTATTTT. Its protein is CASSRLAGTSTDTQYF.

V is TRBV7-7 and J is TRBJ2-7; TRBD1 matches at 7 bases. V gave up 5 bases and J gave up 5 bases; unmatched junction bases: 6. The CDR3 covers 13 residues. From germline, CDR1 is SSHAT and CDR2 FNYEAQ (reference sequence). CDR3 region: CASSPDRVHEQYF. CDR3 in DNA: TGTGCCAGCAGCCCTGACAGGGTACACGAGCAGTACTTC. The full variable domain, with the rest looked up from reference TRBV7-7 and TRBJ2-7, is GAGVSQSPRYKVTKRGQDVTLRCDPISSHATLYWYQQALGQGPEFLTYFNYEAQPDKSGLPSDRFSAERPEGSISTLTIQRTEQRDSAMYRCASSPDRVHEQYFGPGTRLTVT.

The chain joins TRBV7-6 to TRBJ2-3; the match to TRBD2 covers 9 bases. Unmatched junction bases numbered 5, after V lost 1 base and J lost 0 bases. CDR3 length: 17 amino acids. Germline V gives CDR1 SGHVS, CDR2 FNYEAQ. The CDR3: CASSLGLAGSSTDTQYF. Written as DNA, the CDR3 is TGTGCCAGCAGCTTAGGTCTAGCGGGATCTAGCACAGATACGCAGTATTTT.

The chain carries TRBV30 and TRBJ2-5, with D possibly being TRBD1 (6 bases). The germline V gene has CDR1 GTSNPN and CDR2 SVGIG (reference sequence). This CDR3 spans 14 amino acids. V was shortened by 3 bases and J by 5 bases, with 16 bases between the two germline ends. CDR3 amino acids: CAWSRQVFGETQYF. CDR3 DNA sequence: TGTGCCTGGAGCCGACAGGTATTCGGGGAGACCCAGTACTTC. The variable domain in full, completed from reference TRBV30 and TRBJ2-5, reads SQTIHQWPATLVQPVGSPLSLECTVEGTSNPNLYWYRQAAGRGLQLLFYSVGIGQISSEVPQNLSASRPQDRQFILSSKKLLLSDSGFYLCAWSRQVFGETQYFGPGTRLLVL.